Presented here are 10 T cell receptor beta chains from one specimen sequenced in a study of blood T cell repertoires in COVID-19 (dated by TCRdb to 2018 to 2021). The library was produced with the immunoSEQ multiplex PCR assay. Entries here come from immuneACCESS through TCRdb and include only in-frame sequences with V and J called. Some clones fail to appear in such tables; in the studies checked, an unresolved V gene covers under half of the shortfall, and the cause of the remainder is unknown. Here the sample has around 260,000 clones; about 85% occur a single time. 10% to 15% of the sample is held by the ten biggest clonotypes. Sequencing used peripheral blood. Receptors were obtained from a human donor in a cohort sampled during active COVID-19.

This clone turned up a few times. CDR3 in DNA: TGCAGTGCTAGGACGGAGGAGACCCAGTACTTC. This encodes CSARTEETQYF. J is TRBJ2-5 and V is TRBV20-1; D is uncertain. Looked up from germline, CDR1 is DFQATT and CDR2 is SNEGSKA (reference sequence). This CDR3 has 11 amino acids. V was cut by 3 bases and J by 5 bases, with 7 bases left in between.

The V gene is TRBV28, the J gene TRBJ2-1; 13 bases match TRBD2. The V and J ends lost 4 bases and 8 bases, in that order; junction bases with no gene match: 2. Germline V lookup: CDR1 MDHEN, CDR2 SYDVKM. The CDR3 has 14 amino acids. The CDR3 sequence is CASSWTSGSDEQFF. CDR3 in DNA: TGTGCCAGCAGTTGGACTAGCGGGAGCGATGAGCAGTTCTTC.

The rearrangement links TRBV2 to TRBJ2-6; D gene uncertain. This CDR3 contains 18 residues. Germline lookup yields CDR1 SNHLY and CDR2 FYNNEI. The V and J ends lost 7 bases and 1 base respectively, with 20 bases between them. The DNA of the CDR3 is TGTGCCAGCACCCTTGACGGGTTCGTCCGGTCTGGGGCCAACGTCCTGACTTTC. It encodes CASTLDGFVRSGANVLTF.

As concerns this clone: Other DNA sequences in this specimen translate into the identical CDR3. V and J are TRBV10-1 and TRBJ1-2; possibly TRBD1 for D (5 bases). The CDR3 covers 13 residues. With 3 bases removed from V and 2 bases from J, the gap between germline ends came to 7 bases. The germline gives CDR1 WNHNN, CDR2 SYGVQD (reference sequence). The CDR3 region has the DNA TGCGCCAGCAGTGAAGACAGAAACTATGGCTACACCTTC. As protein: CASSEDRNYGYTF.

The V gene is TRBV6-5, the J gene TRBJ2-7; 16 bases match TRBD2. Germline V CDR1 and CDR2: MNHEY, SVGAGI. CDR3 size: 15 residues. The trim removed 6 bases at V and 5 bases at J, leaving 4 bases unmatched. CDR3 in amino acids: CASRGLAGGSDEQYF. DNA of the CDR3: TGTGCCAGCAGGGGACTAGCGGGAGGGTCCGACGAGCAGTACTTC.

V gene TRBV28 combines with J gene TRBJ2-3, with TRBD2 matching over 10 bases. CDR1 is MDHEN and CDR2 is SYDVKM in the germline V gene. V lost 7 bases to trimming and J lost 5 bases; unmatched junction nucleotides: 15. The CDR3 totals 17 residues. The CDR3 sequence: CASIPGGSGRALDTQYF. CDR3 in DNA: TGTGCCAGCATCCCGGGAGGGAGCGGGAGGGCCCTAGATACGCAGTATTTT. Drawing the rest from reference TRBV28 and TRBJ2-3, the complete variable domain is DVKVTQSSRYLVKRTGEKVFLECVQDMDHENMFWYRQDPGLGLRLIYFSYDVKMKEKGDIPEGYSVSREKKERFSLILESASTNQTSMYLCASIPGGSGRALDTQYFGPGTRLTVL.

This rearrangement joins TRBV19 to TRBJ2-7, with 7 bases lining up with TRBD1. The V gene end was trimmed by 6 bases and the J gene end by 3 bases; junction bases not matched to a gene: 5. The length of the CDR3 is 13 residues. From germline, CDR1 is LNHDA and CDR2 SQIVND (reference sequence). CDR3: CASSLDRSYEQYF. The CDR3 nucleotides read TGTGCCAGTAGCCTGGACAGGAGCTACGAGCAGTACTTC.

The gene calls are TRBV27 and TRBJ1-6; unclear D gene. V was shortened by 3 bases and J by 0 bases, with 3 bases between the two germline ends. This CDR3 is 14 amino acids long. The germline V gene has CDR1 MNHEY and CDR2 SMNVEV (reference sequence). As DNA, the CDR3 is TGTGCCAGCAGTTTTCGCTCCTATAATTCACCCCTCCACTTT. It specifies CASSFRSYNSPLHF.

The chain has TRBV24-1 and TRBJ1-4; D perhaps matches TRBD1 (5 bases). V gave up 5 bases and J gave up 0 bases, with 9 bases separating them. Germline loops: CDR1 KGHDR, CDR2 SFDVKD. There are 15 residues in the CDR3. CDR3 loop: CATSVGGTTNEKLFF. The CDR3 nucleotides read TGTGCCACCAGTGTGGGGGGAACAACTAATGAAAAACTGTTTTTT.

The genes are TRBV19 and TRBJ1-2, with no clear D. The ends were cut back, 3 bases at V and 0 bases at J, with 17 bases in the middle. From germline, CDR1 is LNHDA and CDR2 SQIVND (reference sequence). The CDR3 has 17 amino acids. As DNA, the CDR3 is TGTGCCAGTAGTATCGGCGGCAGAGCCACCGCTAACTATGGCTACACCTTC. This codes for CASSIGGRATANYGYTF. Filled out from reference TRBV19 and TRBJ1-2, the complete variable domain reads DGGITQSPKYLFRKEGQNVTLSCEQNLNHDAMYWYRQDPGQGLRLIYYSQIVNDFQKGDIAEGYSVSREKKESFPLTVTSAQKNPTAFYLCASSIGGRATANYGYTFGSGTRLTVV.